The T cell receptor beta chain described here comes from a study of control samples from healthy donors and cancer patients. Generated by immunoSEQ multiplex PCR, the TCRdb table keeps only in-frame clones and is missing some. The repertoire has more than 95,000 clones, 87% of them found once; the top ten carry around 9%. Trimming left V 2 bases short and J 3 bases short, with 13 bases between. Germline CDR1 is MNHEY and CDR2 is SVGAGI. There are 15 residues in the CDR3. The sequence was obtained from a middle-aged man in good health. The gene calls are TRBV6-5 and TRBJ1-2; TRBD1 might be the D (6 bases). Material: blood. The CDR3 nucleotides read TGTGCCAGCAGTTACAATTCAGGGGCGGACTATGGCTACACCTTC. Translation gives CASSYNSGADYGYTF.